Listed below are T cell receptor beta chains from one sample, sequenced in a study of blood T cell repertoires in COVID-19. Data came from immunoSEQ multiplex PCR; TCRdb stores just in-frame clones and leaves some out. The top ten hold about 26% of the sample, which has around 83,000 clones, roughly 85% seen once. Specimen: peripheral blood. The receptor set was obtained from a man aged 50 or older with active or convalescent COVID-19. The CDR3 runs from the conserved cysteine through the conserved F or W. A D gene is named only where the DNA matches it firmly. A clone size is listed for some rows: how often the clone was seen (once, few, many), or a class if it is expanded.

CDR3aa	CDR3nt	abundance	v_gene	j_gene	d_gene
CATSSQGPGNSPLHF	TGTGCCACCAGCAGCCAGGGGCCAGGGAATTCACCCCTCCACTTT	NA	TRBV15	TRBJ1-6	NA
CASSLGIGTGQGIYNEQFF	TGTGCCAGCAGCCTAGGGATAGGGACAGGTCAGGGGATCTACAATGAGCAGTTCTTC	NA	TRBV11-3	TRBJ2-1	TRBD1
CAISGKTAESSYEQYF	TGTGCCATCAGTGGTAAGACAGCTGAAAGCTCCTACGAGCAGTACTTC	NA	TRBV10-3	TRBJ2-7	NA
CASSSGQGISNTGELFF	TGTGCCAGCAGCTCGGGACAGGGGATATCGAACACCGGGGAGCTGTTTTTT	few	TRBV11-2	TRBJ2-2	TRBD1
CASRRQGAEGYTF	TGTGCCAGCAGGAGACAGGGAGCGGAGGGCTACACCTTC	NA	TRBV12-3/TRBV12-4	TRBJ1-2	TRBD1
CASSFASGPSYEQYF	TGCGCCAGCAGCTTCGCCAGCGGTCCCTCCTACGAGCAGTACTTC	NA	TRBV5-1	TRBJ2-7	NA
CASSLVTSELTNEQFF	TGTGCCAGCAGCCTAGTAACTAGCGAACTCACTAATGAGCAGTTCTTC	once	TRBV16	TRBJ2-1	TRBD2
CASTLAGYEQYF	TGTGCCAGCACGTTAGCGGGGTACGAGCAGTACTTC	few	TRBV28	TRBJ2-7	TRBD2
CASSLDGEYSNQPQHF	TGCGCCAGCAGCTTGGACGGAGAATATAGCAATCAGCCCCAGCATTTT	NA	TRBV5-1	TRBJ1-5	NA
CASSTRTGGEQYF	TGTGCCAGTAGTACCCGGACAGGGGGCGAGCAGTACTTC	NA	TRBV19	TRBJ2-7	TRBD1
CASSTNLAGGAYEQYF	TGTGCCAGTAGTACAAATCTAGCGGGAGGAGCCTACGAGCAGTACTTC	NA	TRBV19	TRBJ2-7	TRBD2
CAWSVSRGTGELFF	TGTGCCTGGAGTGTAAGTCGAGGGACCGGGGAGCTGTTTTTT	many	TRBV30	TRBJ2-2	NA
CASSTGESYNEQFF	TGTGCCAGCAGTACAGGGGAAAGCTACAATGAGCAGTTCTTC	NA	TRBV27	TRBJ2-1	TRBD1
CASSIGPGQNSGNTIYF	TGTGCCAGTAGTATAGGCCCTGGACAGAACTCTGGAAACACCATATATTTT	NA	TRBV19	TRBJ1-3	NA
CASSVGQGVFGYGYTF	TGTGCCAGCAGCGTAGGGCAGGGGGTTTTCGGCTATGGCTACACCTTC	NA	TRBV9	TRBJ1-2	TRBD1
CASSSAAEKYF	TGTGCCAGCAGTTCTGCGGCTGAAAAGTACTTC	NA	TRBV6-2/TRBV6-3	TRBJ2-5	NA
CAWSVRSSGNTIYF	TGTGCCTGGAGTGTAAGGAGCTCTGGAAACACCATATATTTT	NA	TRBV30	TRBJ1-3	NA
CASTTGLDEKLFF	TGTGCCAGCACGACAGGGCTAGATGAAAAACTGTTTTTT	once	TRBV2	TRBJ1-4	TRBD1
CASSQELAGSAETQYF	TGCGCCAGCAGCCAAGAACTAGCGGGGTCCGCGGAAACCCAGTACTTC	NA	TRBV4-3	TRBJ2-5	TRBD2
CASSPLGTGAATQYF	TGTGCCAGCAGTCCACTGGGGACAGGGGCCGCTACGCAGTATTTT	few	TRBV27	TRBJ2-3	TRBD1
CASNDRDRGRGANVLTF	TGTGCCAGCAATGACCGGGACAGGGGGCGTGGGGCCAACGTCCTGACTTTC	NA	TRBV6-1	TRBJ2-6	TRBD1
CASSIVAENRGQYF	TGTGCCAGTAGTATAGTAGCGGAGAATCGTGGGCAGTACTTC	NA	TRBV19	TRBJ2-7	NA
CASSDGLAVYNEQFF	TGTGCCAGCAGTGATGGTCTAGCGGTATACAATGAGCAGTTCTTC	once	TRBV2	TRBJ2-1	TRBD2
CASTSQGETQYF	TGTGCCAGCACCTCTCAGGGCGAGACCCAGTACTTC	NA	TRBV28	TRBJ2-5	NA
CASSSSGTGKGEKLFF	TGTGCCAGCAGCTCCAGTGGGACAGGGAAAGGTGAAAAACTGTTTTTT	NA	TRBV7-9	TRBJ1-4	TRBD1
CASSDSLRDGFDEQFF	TGTGCCAGCAGTGACTCCTTGCGGGATGGGTTTGATGAGCAGTTCTTC	NA	TRBV6-4	TRBJ2-1	NA
CAIQPQGLFTDTQYF	TGTGCCATACAGCCCCAGGGGCTATTCACAGATACGCAGTATTTT	NA	TRBV6-5	TRBJ2-3	NA
CASSQRDRSYNEQFF	TGTGCCAGCAGCCAACGGGACAGATCCTACAATGAGCAGTTCTTC	NA	TRBV3-1/TRBV3-2	TRBJ2-1	TRBD1
CASSPFGGQGSYEQYF	TGTGCCAGCAGCCCCTTCGGGGGACAGGGTTCCTACGAGCAGTACTTC	NA	TRBV7-2	TRBJ2-7	TRBD1
CASSEGGVNEQYF	TGTGCCAGCAGTGAGGGCGGGGTCAACGAGCAGTACTTC	NA	TRBV6-1	TRBJ2-7	NA
CASSPPSDNSPLHF	TGTGCCAGCTCACCTCCCTCGGATAATTCACCCCTCCACTTT	NA	TRBV18	TRBJ1-6	NA
CARSQTGLRNEQFF	TGTGCCAGAAGCCAAACGGGACTACGAAATGAGCAGTTCTTC	few	TRBV5-3	TRBJ2-1	TRBD2
CAWSRLAGAYNEQFF	TGTGCCTGGAGCCGACTAGCGGGGGCCTACAATGAGCAGTTCTTC	NA	TRBV30	TRBJ2-1	TRBD2
CATAQGFGTNEKLFF	TGTGCCACCGCACAGGGTTTTGGAACTAATGAAAAACTGTTTTTT	NA	TRBV6-5	TRBJ1-4	NA
CASSFADRGNTEAFF	TGTGCCAGCAGTTTTGCGGACAGGGGGAACACTGAAGCTTTCTTT	NA	TRBV28	TRBJ1-1	TRBD1
CASSVGTGVANEQFF	TGTGCCAGTAGTGTCGGGACAGGGGTTGCCAATGAGCAGTTCTTC	NA	TRBV19	TRBJ2-1	TRBD1
CASSRDRGTWQYF	TGTGCCAGTAGCCGGGACAGGGGAACGTGGCAGTACTTC	NA	TRBV19	TRBJ2-7	TRBD1
CASSKVSGGIYEQYF	TGTGCCAGTAGTAAGGTCAGCGGGGGGATTTACGAGCAGTACTTC	NA	TRBV19	TRBJ2-7	TRBD2
CASSPYEHSYTEAFF	TGCGCCAGCAGCCCATACGAACACAGCTACACTGAAGCTTTCTTT	NA	TRBV5-1	TRBJ1-1	NA
CASSVAPTGELKTQYF	TGTGCCAGCAGCGTAGCCCCGACAGGGGAATTGAAGACCCAGTACTTC	once	TRBV9	TRBJ2-5	TRBD1
CASSQEANTEAFF	TGTGCCAGCAGTCAGGAGGCGAACACTGAAGCTTTCTTT	NA	TRBV6-5	TRBJ1-1	NA
CASSRARTVNTGELFF	TGTGCCAGCAGCCGCGCACGGACAGTGAACACCGGGGAGCTGTTTTTT	NA	TRBV11-2	TRBJ2-2	NA
CASSDRGRGNSPLHF	TGTGCCAGCAGTGATAGGGGGCGAGGAAATTCACCCCTCCACTTT	once	TRBV2	TRBJ1-6	TRBD1